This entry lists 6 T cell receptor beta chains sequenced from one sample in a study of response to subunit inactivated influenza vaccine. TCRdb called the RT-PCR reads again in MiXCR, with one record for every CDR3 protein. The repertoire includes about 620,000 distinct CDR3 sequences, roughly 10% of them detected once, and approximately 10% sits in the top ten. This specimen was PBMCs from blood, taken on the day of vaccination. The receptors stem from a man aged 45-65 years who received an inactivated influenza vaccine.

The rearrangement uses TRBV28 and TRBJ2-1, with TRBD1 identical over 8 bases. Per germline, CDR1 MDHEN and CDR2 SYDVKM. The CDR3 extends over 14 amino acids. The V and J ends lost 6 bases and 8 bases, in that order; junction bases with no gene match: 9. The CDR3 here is CASSTPRGLYEQFF. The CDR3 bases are TGTGCCAGCAGCACCCCCAGGGGGCTTTATGAGCAGTTCTTC.

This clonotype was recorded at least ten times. The CDR3 is CASSPGARETQYF. The CDR3 DNA reads TGCGCCAGCAGCCCCGGGGCCCGGGAGACCCAGTACTTC. The V and J genes are TRBV5-1 and TRBJ2-5, with D possibly called TRBD1 or TRBD2 (5 bases each). This CDR3 contains 13 residues. Germline CDR1 is SGHRS and CDR2 is YFSETQ. The ends were cut back, 4 bases at V and 5 bases at J, with 12 bases in the middle.

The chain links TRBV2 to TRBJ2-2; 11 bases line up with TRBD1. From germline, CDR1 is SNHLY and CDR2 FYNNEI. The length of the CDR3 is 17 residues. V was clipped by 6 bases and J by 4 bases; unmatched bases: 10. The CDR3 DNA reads TGTGCCAGCAGCCGAACCCCGGGACAGGGGGTCACCGGGGAGCTGTTTTTT. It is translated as CASSRTPGQGVTGELFF.

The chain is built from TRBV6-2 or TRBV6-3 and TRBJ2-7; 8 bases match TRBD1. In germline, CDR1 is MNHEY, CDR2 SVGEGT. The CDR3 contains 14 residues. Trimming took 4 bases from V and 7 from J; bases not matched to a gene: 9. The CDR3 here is CASSWTDREWEQYF. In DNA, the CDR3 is TGTGCCAGCAGTTGGACGGACAGGGAGTGGGAGCAGTACTTC.

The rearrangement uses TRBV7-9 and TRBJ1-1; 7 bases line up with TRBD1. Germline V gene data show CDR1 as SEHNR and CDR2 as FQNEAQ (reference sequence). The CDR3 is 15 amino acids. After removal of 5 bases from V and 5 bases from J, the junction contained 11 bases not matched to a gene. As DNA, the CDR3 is TGTGCCAGCAGCGCATTTACAGGGGCTGGTACTGAAGCTTTCTTT. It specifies CASSAFTGAGTEAFF.

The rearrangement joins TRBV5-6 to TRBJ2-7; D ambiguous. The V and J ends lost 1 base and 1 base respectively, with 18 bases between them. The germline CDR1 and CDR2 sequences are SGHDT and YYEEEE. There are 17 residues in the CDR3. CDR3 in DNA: TGTGCCAGCAGCTTGTCCCTTGTGAAGGGTTGGTCCTACGAGCAGTACTTC. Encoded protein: CASSLSLVKGWSYEQYF.